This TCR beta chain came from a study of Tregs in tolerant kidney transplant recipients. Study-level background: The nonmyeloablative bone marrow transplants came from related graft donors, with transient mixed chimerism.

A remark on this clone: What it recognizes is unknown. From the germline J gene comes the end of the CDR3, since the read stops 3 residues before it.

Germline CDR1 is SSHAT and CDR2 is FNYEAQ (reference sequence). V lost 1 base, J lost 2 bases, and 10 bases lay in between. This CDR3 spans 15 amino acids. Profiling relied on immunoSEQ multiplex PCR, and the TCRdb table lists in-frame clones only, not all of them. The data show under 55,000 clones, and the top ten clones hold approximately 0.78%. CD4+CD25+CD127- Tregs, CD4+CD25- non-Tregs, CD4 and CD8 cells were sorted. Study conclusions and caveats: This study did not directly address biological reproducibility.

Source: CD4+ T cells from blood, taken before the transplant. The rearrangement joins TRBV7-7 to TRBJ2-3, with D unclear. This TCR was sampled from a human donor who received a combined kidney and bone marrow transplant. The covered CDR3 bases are TGTGCCAGCAGCTTAGGTGAGGCTCACACAGATACG. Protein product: CASSLGEAHTDT. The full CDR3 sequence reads CASSLGEAHTDTQYF.